This paragraph covers one TCR beta chain sequence. CDR1 LGHDT and CDR2 YNNKEL come from the germline V gene (reference sequence). V was pared by 2 bases and J by 8 bases, with 10 bases of the junction left unmatched. The CDR3 extends over 15 amino acids. The data were taken from a study of blood T cell repertoires in COVID-19. Whole-study context: The study drew acute and convalescent COVID-19 samples from the United States, Italy and Spain. PBMCs, B-cell-depleted T cells, or T cells provided the cDNA or gDNA that made up the material.

A Seattle source enrolled patients during active infection and followed them longitudinally. Original analysis: Researchers report that nucleated cell counts were estimated from reference gene primer amplification. Data came from immunoSEQ multiplex PCR; TCRdb stores just in-frame clones and leaves some out. D and trimming were read from the DNA, whereas the V and J calls and clone size are those reported in that table. The sample carries about 160,000 clones, approximately 87% recorded once. Sequenced input: peripheral blood. The clonotype comes from an older woman with COVID-19, enrolled during active disease. The chain employs TRBV3-1 (or the pseudogene TRBV3-2) and TRBJ1-1; TRBD1 agrees at 8 bases. The CDR3 DNA reads as TGTGCCAGCAGCCAACTCCCCGGGACAGGAAGAGAAGCTTTCTTT. Protein: CASSQLPGTGREAFF.